This TCR beta chain was captured by sequencing in a study of lung T cells in sarcoidosis with Löfgren's syndrome. Study as a whole: Analyses focused on Löfgren's syndrome patients. General study findings and limits: TRAV12-1 preferentially paired with TRBV2, with homologous CDR3s. Shared TRAV12-1 and TRBV2 CDR3 motifs were reported across several patients.

TCRdb redid the calling of the reads with MiXCR, one entry per CDR3 protein. The table records some 65,000 distinct CDR3 sequences, about 20% of them present only once. Looked up from germline, CDR1 is MDHEN and CDR2 is SYDVKM. V was pared by 4 bases and J by 2 bases, with 9 bases of the junction left unmatched. The CDR3 is 17 amino acids. This clonotype was counted many times. Its specificity is unknown. The sequence came from a human donor with sarcoidosis (Löfgren's syndrome or another form), or a control subject (not recorded which). The chain has TRBV28 and TRBJ1-5, with TRBD1 identical over 9 bases. Sequencing was done on a sample of CD4+ T cells from PBMCs. This chain's CDR3 is CASSSDRGTLGNQPQHF. The CDR3 bases are TGTGCCAGCAGTTCAGACAGGGGGACCTTGGGCAATCAGCCCCAGCATTTT.